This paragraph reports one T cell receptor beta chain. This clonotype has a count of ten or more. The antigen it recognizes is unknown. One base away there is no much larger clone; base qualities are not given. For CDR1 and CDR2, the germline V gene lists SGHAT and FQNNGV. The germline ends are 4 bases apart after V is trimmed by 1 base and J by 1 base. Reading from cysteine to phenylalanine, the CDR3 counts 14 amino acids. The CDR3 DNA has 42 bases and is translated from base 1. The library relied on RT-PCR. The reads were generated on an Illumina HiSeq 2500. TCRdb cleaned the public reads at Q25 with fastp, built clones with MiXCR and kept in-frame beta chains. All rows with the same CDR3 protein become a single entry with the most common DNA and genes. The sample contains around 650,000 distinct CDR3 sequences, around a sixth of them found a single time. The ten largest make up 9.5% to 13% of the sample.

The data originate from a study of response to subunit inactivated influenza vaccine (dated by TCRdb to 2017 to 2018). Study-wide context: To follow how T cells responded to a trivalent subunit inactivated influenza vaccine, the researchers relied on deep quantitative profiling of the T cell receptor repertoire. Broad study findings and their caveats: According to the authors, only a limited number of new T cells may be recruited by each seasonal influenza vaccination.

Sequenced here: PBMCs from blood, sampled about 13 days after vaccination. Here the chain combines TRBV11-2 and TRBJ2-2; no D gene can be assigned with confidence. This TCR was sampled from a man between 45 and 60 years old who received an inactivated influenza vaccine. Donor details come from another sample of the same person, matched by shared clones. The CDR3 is CASSLAWNTGELFF. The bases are TGTGCCAGCAGCTTAGCCTGGAACACCGGGGAGCTGTTTTTT.